This passage covers 7 T cell receptor beta chains from one sample sequenced in a study of cytomegalovirus exposure and HLA in healthy donors. The PCR employed 60 Vbeta primers together with 13 Jbeta primers. Assay used: immunoSEQ multiplex PCR; TCRdb lists only in-frame clones, some missing. The sample consists of some 180,000 clones, around 78% of them appearing once. Sequenced input: PBMCs. The source of these receptors is a woman aged 25 to 39 in good health and CMV-seropositive.

V usage is TRBV9 and J usage is TRBJ1-1; D ambiguous. The CDR3 extends over 15 amino acids. Germline values: CDR1 SGDLS, CDR2 YYNGEE. Trimming removed 0 bases from V and 3 bases from J, with 12 bases in between. Here the CDR3 DNA reads TGTGCCAGCAGCGTAGGGTCCGGTTTGGACACTGAAGCTTTCTTT. It specifies CASSVGSGLDTEAFF.

V is TRBV5-1 and J is TRBJ2-7; a possible D gene is TRBD1 (6 bases). Germline V gene lookup returns CDR1 SGHRS and CDR2 YFSETQ. CDR3 size: 16 residues. V lost 4 bases and J lost 2, with 19 bases in between. CDR3 sequence: CASSMGRHRVTYEQYF. CDR3 DNA sequence: TGCGCCAGCAGCATGGGGCGGCACAGGGTGACCTACGAGCAGTACTTC.

The chain recombines TRBV19 with TRBJ2-7, with 10 bases identical to TRBD1. Germline CDR1 reads LNHDA; CDR2 reads SQIVND (reference sequence). The V and J ends lost 6 bases and 7 bases, in that order; junction bases with no gene match: 9. The CDR3 contains 14 residues. The CDR3 spells CASRRRQGAWEQYF. The CDR3 DNA sequence: TGTGCCAGTAGACGTCGACAGGGGGCGTGGGAGCAGTACTTC.

The V call is TRBV2, the J call TRBJ1-5, with D unclear. This CDR3 comprises 13 residues. V was trimmed by 7 bases and J by 7 bases, leaving 14 bases between them. CDR1 and CDR2 from the germline V gene are SNHLY and FYNNEI. CDR3 in DNA: TGTGCCAGCACGAGGGCCCGGGAACAGCCCCAGCATTTT. Translated: CASTRAREQPQHF.

The gene calls are TRBV29-1 and TRBJ2-7, with D possibly TRBD2 on 5 matching bases. The CDR3 has 13 amino acids. The V end lost 2 bases, the J end lost 4 bases, and 12 bases lay between the germline ends. The germline V gene has CDR1 SQVTM and CDR2 ANQGSEA. The CDR3 is CSVEMEDRYEQYF. The CDR3 bases are TGCAGCGTTGAAATGGAGGACCGATACGAGCAGTACTTC.

This clone was recorded only once. This chain connects TRBV10-2 to TRBJ1-1; 10 nucleotides align to TRBD1. V was pared by 8 bases and J by 0 bases, with 3 bases of the junction left unmatched. CDR1 WSHSY and CDR2 SAAADI come from the germline V gene. The CDR3 sequence is 14 residues long. CDR3 sequence (DNA): TGCGCCAGCGGACAGGGGGACATGAACACTGAAGCTTTCTTT. Translation: CASGQGDMNTEAFF.

The chain joins TRBV5-4 to TRBJ2-3; 8 bases are shared with TRBD2. The CDR3 sequence is 17 residues long. Germline CDR1 and CDR2: SGHNT and YYREEE (reference sequence). The J segment lost 0 bases and the V segment lost 4 bases, leaving 10 bases of the junction unmatched. CDR3 nucleotides: TGTGCCAGCAGCGGAGAGAAGCGGGGGCCAAGCACAGATACGCAGTATTTT. Amino acids: CASSGEKRGPSTDTQYF.